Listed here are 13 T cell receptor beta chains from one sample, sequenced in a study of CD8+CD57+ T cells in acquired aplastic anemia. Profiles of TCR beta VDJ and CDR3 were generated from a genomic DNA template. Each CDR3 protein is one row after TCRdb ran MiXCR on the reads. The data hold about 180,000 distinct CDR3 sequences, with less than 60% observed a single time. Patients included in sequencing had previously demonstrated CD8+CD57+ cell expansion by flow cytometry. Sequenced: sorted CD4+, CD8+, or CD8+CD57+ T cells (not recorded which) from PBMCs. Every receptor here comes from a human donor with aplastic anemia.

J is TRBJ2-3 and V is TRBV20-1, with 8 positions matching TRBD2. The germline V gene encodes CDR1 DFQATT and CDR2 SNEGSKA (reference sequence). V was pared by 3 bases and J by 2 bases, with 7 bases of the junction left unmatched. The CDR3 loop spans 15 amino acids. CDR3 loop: CSASFTGGVTDTQYF. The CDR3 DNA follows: TGCAGTGCTAGTTTTACGGGAGGGGTCACAGATACGCAGTATTTT.

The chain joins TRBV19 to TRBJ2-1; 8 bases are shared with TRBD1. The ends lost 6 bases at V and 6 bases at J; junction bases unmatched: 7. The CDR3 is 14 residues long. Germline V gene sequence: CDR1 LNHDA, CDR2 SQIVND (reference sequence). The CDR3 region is CASREDRASNEQFF. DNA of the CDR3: TGTGCCAGTAGAGAGGACAGGGCCTCCAATGAGCAGTTCTTC. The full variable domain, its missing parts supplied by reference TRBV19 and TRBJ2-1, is DGGITQSPKYLFRKEGQNVTLSCEQNLNHDAMYWYRQDPGQGLRLIYYSQIVNDFQKGDIAEGYSVSREKKESFPLTVTSAQKNPTAFYLCASREDRASNEQFFGPGTRLTVL.

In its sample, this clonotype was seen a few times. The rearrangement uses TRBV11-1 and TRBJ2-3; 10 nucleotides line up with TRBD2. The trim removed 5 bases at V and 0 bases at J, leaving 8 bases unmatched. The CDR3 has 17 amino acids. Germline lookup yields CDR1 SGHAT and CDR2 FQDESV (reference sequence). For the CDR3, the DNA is TGTGCCAGCAGCCCCACGGGACTAGCGTATAGCACAGATACGCAGTATTTT. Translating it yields CASSPTGLAYSTDTQYF.

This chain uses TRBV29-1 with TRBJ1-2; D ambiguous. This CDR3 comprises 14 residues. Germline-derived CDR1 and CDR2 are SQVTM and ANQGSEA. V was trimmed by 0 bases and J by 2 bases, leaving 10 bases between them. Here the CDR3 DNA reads TGCAGCGTTGAAGATCCACAGCTAAACTATGGCTACACCTTC. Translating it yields CSVEDPQLNYGYTF.

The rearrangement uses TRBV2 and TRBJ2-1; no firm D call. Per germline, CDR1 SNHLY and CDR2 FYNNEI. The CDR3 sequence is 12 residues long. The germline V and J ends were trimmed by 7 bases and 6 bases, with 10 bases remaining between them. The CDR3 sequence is CASTETINEQFF. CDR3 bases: TGTGCCAGCACCGAGACAATCAATGAGCAGTTCTTC.

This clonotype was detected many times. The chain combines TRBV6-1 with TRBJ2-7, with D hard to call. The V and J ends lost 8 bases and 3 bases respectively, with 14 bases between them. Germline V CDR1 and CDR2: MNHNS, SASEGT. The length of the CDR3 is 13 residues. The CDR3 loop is CASQRFPGYEQYF. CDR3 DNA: TGTGCCAGCCAGAGGTTCCCCGGCTACGAGCAGTACTTC.

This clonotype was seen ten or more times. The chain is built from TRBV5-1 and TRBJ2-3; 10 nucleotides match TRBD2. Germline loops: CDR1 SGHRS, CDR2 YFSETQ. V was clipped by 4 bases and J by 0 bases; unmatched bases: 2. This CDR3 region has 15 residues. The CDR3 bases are TGCGCCAGCAGCACTAGCGGGGATAGCACAGATACGCAGTATTTT. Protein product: CASSTSGDSTDTQYF.

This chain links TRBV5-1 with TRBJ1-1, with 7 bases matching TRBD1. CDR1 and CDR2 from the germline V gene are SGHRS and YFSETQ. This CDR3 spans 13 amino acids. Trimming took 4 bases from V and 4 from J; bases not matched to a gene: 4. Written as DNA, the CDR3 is TGCGCCAGCAGCGGGGGACAGAGCACTGAAGCTTTCTTT. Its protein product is CASSGGQSTEAFF.

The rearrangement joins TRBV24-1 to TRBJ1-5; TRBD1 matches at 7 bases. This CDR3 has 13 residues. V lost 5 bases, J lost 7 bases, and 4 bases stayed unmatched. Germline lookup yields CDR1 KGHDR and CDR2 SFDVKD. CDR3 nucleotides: TGTGCCACCAGTGGGAAGGGGGCACAGCCCCAGCATTTT. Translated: CATSGKGAQPQHF.

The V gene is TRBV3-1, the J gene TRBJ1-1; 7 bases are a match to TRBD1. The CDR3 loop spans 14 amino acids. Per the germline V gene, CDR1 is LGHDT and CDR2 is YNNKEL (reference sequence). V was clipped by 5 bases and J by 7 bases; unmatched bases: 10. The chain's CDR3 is CASSSAQGLGEAFF. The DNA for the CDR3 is TGTGCCAGCAGCTCAGCACAGGGGTTAGGTGAAGCTTTCTTT.

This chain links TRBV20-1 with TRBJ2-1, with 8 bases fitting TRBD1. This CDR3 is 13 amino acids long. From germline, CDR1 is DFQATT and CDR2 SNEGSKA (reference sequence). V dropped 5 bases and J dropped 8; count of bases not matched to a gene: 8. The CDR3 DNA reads TGCAGTGCTCCTAGACAGGGGACGCATGAGCAGTTCTTC. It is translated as CSAPRQGTHEQFF.

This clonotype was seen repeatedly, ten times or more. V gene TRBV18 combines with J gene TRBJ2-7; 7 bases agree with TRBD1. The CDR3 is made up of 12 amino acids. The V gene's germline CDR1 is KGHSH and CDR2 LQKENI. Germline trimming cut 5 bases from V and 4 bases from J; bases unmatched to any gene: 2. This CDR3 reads CASSTTGYEQYF. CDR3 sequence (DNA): TGTGCCAGCTCAACGACAGGGTACGAGCAGTACTTC.

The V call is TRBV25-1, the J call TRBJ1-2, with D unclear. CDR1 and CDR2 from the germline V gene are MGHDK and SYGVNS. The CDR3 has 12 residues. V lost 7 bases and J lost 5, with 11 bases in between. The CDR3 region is CASTQAGYGYTF. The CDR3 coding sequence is TGTGCCAGCACGCAAGCGGGATATGGCTACACCTTC.